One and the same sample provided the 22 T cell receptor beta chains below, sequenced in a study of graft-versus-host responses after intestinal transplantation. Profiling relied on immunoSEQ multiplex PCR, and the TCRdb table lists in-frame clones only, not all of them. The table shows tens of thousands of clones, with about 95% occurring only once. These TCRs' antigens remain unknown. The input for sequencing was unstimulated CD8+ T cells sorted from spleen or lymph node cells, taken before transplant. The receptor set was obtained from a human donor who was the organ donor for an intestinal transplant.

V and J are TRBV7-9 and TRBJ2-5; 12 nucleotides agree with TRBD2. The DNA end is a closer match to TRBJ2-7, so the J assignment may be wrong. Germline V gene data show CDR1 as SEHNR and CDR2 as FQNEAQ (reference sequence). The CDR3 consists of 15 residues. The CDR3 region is CASSLETSGGYEQYF. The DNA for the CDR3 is TGTGCCAGCAGCTTAGAAACTAGCGGGGGGTACGAGCAGTACTTC.

CDR3 DNA: TGTGCCAGCAGCCCGGAACAGGGGACCACTGAAGCTTTCTTT. Protein sequence: CASSPEQGTTEAFF. The J gene is TRBJ1-1, the V gene TRBV7-8, with TRBD1 matching over 7 bases. The trim removed 5 bases at V and 4 bases at J, leaving 7 bases unmatched. This CDR3 has 14 amino acids. Germline V gene sequence: CDR1 SGHVS, CDR2 FQNEAQ.

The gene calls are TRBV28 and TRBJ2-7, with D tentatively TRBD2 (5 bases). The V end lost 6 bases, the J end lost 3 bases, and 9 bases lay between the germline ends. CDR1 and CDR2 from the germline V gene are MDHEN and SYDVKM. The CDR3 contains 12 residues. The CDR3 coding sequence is TGTGCCAGCAGAGCCGCGGGCTACGAGCAGTACTTC. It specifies CASRAAGYEQYF.

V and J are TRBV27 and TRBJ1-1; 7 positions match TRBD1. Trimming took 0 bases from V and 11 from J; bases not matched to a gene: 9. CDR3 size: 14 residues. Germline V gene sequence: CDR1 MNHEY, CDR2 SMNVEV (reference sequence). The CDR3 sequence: CASSLSTPGTDAFF. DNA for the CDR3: TGTGCCAGCAGTTTATCGACCCCAGGGACAGATGCTTTCTTT.

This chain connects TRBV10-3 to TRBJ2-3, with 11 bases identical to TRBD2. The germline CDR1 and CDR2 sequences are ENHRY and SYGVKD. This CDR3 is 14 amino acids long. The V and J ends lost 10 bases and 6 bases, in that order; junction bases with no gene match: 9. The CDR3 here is CATLAGGTLDTQYF. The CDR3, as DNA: TGTGCCACGTTAGCGGGGGGGACCCTGGATACGCAGTATTTT.

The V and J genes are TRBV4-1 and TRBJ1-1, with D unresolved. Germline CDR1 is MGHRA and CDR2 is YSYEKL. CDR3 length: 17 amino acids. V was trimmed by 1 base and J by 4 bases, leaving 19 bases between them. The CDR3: CASSQGRYTTFATEAFF. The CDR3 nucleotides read TGCGCCAGCAGCCAAGGGAGGTATACGACTTTCGCCACTGAAGCTTTCTTT.

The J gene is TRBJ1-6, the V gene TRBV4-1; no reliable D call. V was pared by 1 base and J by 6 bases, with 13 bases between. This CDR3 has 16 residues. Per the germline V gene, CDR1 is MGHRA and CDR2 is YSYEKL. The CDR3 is CASSQAAAAGNSPLHF. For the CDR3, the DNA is TGCGCCAGCAGCCAAGCGGCAGCAGCCGGTAATTCACCCCTCCACTTT.

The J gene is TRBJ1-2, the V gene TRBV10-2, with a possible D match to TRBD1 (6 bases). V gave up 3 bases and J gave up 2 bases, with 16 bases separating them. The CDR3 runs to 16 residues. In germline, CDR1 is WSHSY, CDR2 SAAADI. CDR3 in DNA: TGCGCCAGCAGTGAAAGCGCACAGGGTTGGAACTATGGCTACACCTTC. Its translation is CASSESAQGWNYGYTF.

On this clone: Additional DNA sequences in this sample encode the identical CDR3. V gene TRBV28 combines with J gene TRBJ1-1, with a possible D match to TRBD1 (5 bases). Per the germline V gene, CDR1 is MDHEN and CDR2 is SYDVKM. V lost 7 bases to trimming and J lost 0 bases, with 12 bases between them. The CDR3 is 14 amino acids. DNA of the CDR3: TGTGCCAGCAAACCGCGGGGGTTGAACACTGAAGCTTTCTTT. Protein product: CASKPRGLNTEAFF.

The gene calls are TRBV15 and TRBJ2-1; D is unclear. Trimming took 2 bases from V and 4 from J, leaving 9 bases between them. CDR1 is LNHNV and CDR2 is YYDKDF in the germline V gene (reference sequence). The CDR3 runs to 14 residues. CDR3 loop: CATSRKDGYNEQFF. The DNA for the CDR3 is TGTGCCACCAGCAGAAAGGACGGGTACAATGAGCAGTTCTTC.

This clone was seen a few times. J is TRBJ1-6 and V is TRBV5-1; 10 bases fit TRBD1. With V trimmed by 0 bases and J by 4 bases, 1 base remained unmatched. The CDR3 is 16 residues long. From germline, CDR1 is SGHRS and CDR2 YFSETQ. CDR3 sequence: CASSLGQGAYNSPLHF. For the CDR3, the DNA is TGCGCCAGCAGCTTGGGACAGGGGGCTTATAATTCACCCCTCCACTTT.

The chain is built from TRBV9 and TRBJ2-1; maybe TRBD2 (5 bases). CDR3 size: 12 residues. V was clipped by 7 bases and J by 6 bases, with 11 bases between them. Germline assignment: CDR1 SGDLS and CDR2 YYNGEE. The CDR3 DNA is TGTGCCAGCTCGGGATCCCCCAATGAGCAGTTCTTC. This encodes CASSGSPNEQFF.

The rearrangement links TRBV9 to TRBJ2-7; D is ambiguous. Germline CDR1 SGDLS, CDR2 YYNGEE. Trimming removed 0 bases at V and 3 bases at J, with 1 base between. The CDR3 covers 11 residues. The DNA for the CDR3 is TGTGCCAGCAGCGTAGACTACGAGCAGTACTTC. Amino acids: CASSVDYEQYF.

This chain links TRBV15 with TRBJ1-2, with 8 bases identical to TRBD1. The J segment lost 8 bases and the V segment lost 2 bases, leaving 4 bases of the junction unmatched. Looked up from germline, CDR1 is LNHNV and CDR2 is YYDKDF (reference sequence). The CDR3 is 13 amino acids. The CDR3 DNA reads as TGTGCCACCAGCAGACAGGGGGCAGGGGGCTACACCTTC. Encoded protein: CATSRQGAGGYTF.

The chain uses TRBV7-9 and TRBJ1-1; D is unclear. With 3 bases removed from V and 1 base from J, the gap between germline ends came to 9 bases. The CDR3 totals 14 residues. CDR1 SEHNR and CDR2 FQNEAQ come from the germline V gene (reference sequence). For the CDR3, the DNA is TGTGCCAGCAGCTTTAACTTCGCGAACACTGAAGCTTTCTTT. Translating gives CASSFNFANTEAFF.

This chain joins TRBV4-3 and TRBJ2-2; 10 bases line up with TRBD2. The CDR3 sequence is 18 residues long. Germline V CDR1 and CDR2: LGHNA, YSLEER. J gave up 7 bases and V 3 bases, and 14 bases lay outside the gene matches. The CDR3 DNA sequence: TGCGCCAGCAGCCAGTACCAACTAGCGGGGACGATAGGCGGGGAGCTGTTTTTT. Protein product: CASSQYQLAGTIGGELFF.

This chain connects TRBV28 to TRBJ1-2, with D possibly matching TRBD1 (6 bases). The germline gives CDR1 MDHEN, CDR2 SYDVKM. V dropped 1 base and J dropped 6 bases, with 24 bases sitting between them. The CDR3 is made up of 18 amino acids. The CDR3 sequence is CASSLSQVWGAVFNGYTF. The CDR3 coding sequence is TGTGCCAGCAGTTTATCCCAGGTTTGGGGGGCAGTTTTTAATGGCTACACCTTC.

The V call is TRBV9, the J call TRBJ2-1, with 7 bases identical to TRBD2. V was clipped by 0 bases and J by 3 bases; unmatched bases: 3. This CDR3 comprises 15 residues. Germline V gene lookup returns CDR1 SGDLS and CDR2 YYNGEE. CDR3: CASSVDGGFYNEQFF. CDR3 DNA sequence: TGTGCCAGCAGCGTAGACGGGGGGTTCTACAATGAGCAGTTCTTC.

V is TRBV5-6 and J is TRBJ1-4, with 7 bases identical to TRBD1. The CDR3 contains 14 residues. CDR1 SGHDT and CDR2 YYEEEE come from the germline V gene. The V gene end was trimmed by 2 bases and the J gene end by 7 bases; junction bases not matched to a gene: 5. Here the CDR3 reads CASSLQGPGEKLFF. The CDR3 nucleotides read TGTGCCAGCAGCTTACAGGGGCCGGGTGAAAAACTGTTTTTT.

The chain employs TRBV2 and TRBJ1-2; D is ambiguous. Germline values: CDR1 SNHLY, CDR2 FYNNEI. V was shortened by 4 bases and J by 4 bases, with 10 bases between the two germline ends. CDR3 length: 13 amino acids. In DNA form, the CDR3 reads TGTGCCAGCAGTGGCGAACTGTTCTATGGCTACACCTTC. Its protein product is CASSGELFYGYTF.

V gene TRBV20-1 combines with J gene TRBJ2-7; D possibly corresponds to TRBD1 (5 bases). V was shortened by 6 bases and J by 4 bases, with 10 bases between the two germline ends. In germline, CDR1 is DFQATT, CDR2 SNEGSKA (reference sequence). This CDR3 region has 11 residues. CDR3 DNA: TGCAGTGCCGCGACAGCTTACGAGCAGTACTTC. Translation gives CSAATAYEQYF.

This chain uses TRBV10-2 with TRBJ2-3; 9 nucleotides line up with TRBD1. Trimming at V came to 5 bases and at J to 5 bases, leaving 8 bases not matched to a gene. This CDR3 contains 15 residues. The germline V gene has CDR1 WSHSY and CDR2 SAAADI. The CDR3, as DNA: TGCGCCAGCAGTAAGACAGGGGGTCCCGGAGATACGCAGTATTTT. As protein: CASSKTGGPGDTQYF.